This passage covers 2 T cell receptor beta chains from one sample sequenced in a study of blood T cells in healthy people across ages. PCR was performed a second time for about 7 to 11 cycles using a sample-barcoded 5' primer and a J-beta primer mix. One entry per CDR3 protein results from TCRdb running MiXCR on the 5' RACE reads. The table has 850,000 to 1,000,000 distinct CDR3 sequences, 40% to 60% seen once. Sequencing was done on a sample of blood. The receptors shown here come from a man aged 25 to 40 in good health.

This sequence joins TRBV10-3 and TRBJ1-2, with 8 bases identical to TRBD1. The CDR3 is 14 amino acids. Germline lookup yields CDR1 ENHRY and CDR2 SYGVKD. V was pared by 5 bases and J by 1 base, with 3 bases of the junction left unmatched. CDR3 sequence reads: CAISFGQGNYGYTF. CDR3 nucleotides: TGTGCCATCAGTTTTGGACAGGGTAACTATGGCTACACCTTC.

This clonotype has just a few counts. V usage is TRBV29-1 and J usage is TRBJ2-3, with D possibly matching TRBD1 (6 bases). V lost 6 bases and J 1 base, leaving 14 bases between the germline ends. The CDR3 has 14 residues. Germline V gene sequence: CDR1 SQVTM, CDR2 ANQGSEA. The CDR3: CSVDGQWGTDTQYF. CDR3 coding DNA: TGCAGCGTCGACGGACAGTGGGGCACAGATACGCAGTATTTT.